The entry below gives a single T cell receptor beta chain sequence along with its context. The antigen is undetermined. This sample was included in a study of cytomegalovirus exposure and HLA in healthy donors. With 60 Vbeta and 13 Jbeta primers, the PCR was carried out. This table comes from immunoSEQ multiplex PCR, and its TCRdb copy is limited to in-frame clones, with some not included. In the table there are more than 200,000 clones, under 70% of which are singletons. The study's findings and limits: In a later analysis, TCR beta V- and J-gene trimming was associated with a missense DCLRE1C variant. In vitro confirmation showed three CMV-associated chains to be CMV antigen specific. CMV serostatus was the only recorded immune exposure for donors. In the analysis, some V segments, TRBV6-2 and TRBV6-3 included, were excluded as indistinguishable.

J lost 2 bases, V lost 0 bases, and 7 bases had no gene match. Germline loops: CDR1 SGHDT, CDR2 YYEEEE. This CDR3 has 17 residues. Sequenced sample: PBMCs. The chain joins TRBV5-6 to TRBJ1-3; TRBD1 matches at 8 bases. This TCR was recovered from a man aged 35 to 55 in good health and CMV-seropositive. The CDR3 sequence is CASSLGTGRWTGNTIYF. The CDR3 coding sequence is TGTGCCAGCAGCTTGGGGACAGGGCGATGGACTGGAAACACCATATATTTT.